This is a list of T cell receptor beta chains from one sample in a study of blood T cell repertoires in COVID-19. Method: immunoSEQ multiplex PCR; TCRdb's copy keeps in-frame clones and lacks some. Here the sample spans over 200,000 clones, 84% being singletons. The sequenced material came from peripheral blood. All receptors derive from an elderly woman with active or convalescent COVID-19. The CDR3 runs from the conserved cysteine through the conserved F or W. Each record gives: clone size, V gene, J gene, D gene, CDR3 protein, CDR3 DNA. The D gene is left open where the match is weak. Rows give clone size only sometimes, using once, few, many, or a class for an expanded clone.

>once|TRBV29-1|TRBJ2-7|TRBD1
CSVIFPGQVFHEQYF
TGCAGCGTTATTTTCCCGGGACAGGTCTTCCACGAGCAGTACTTC
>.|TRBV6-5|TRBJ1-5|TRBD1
CASSYLQGASQPQHF
TGTGCCAGCAGTTACCTCCAGGGGGCGAGTCAGCCCCAGCATTTT
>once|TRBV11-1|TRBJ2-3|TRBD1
CASRTGTGGTDTQYF
TGTGCCAGCAGAACCGGGACAGGGGGCACAGATACGCAGTATTTT
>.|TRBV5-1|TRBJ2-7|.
CASSLGGTAYEQYF
TGCGCCAGCAGCTTGGGCGGGACAGCCTACGAGCAGTACTTC
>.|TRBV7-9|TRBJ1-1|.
CASSLEGGTEAFF
TGTGCCAGCAGCTTAGAGGGGGGGACTGAAGCTTTCTTT
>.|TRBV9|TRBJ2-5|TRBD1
CASSVPPGTEQETQYF
TGTGCCAGCAGCGTACCCCCGGGGACAGAGCAGGAGACCCAGTACTTC
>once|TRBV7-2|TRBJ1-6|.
CASSLVAPWNSPLHF
TGTGCCAGCAGCTTAGTGGCCCCTTGGAATTCACCCCTCCACTTT
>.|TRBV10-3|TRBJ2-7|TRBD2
CAISQTSGSIYEQYF
TGTGCCATCAGCCAGACTAGCGGGAGTATCTACGAGCAGTACTTC
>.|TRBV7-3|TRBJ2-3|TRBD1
CASRGQATDTQYF
TGTGCCAGCAGAGGACAGGCAACAGATACGCAGTATTTT
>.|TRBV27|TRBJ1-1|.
CASSSRRLEQIF
TGTGCCAGCAGTTCTCGGCGCTTGGAACAGATCTTT
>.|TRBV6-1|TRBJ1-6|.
CASSDRGAHSPLHF
TGTGCCAGCAGTGATAGAGGAGCGCATTCACCCCTCCACTTT
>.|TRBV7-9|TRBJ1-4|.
CASSLERGLSEKLFF
TGTGCCAGCAGCTTAGAAAGGGGGTTAAGTGAAAAACTGTTTTTT
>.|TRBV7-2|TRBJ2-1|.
CASRETIEQFF
TGTGCCAGCAGAGAGACTATCGAGCAGTTCTTC
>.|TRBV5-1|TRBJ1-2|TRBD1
CASSLGDRNYGYTF
TGCGCCAGCAGCTTGGGGGACAGGAACTATGGCTACACCTTC
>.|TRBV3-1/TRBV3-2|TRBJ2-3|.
CASSQRVPNWDTQYF
TGTGCCAGCAGCCAAAGAGTTCCTAACTGGGATACGCAGTATTTT
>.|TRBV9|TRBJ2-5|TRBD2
CASSHRLAGKETQYF
TGTGCCAGCAGCCATCGACTAGCGGGAAAAGAGACCCAGTACTTC
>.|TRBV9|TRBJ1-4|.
CASSARGGNEKLFF
TGTGCCAGCAGCGCCCGCGGCGGTAATGAAAAACTGTTTTTT
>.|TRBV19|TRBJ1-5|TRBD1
CASISGGSDQPQHF
TGTGCCAGTATATCAGGGGGCTCGGATCAGCCCCAGCATTTT
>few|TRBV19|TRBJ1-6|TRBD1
CASSDRGGSPLHF
TGTGCCAGTTCGGACAGGGGGGGATCACCCCTCCACTTT
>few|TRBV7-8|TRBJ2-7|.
CASSLGWEASYEQYF
TGTGCCAGCAGCTTAGGGTGGGAGGCGTCCTACGAGCAGTACTTC
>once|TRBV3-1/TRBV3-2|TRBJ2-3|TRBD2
CASSQEAGSTDTQYF
TGTGCCAGCAGCCAAGAAGCGGGGAGCACAGATACGCAGTATTTT
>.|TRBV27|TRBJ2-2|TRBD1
CASGGFGTGRSGELFF
TGTGCCAGCGGGGGATTCGGGACAGGTCGATCCGGGGAGCTGTTTTTT
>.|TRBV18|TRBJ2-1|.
CASSPRDSLPYNEQFF
TGTGCCAGCTCACCCCGAGACTCCCTCCCGTACAATGAGCAGTTCTTC
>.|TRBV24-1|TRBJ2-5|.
CATSDLGEGSKTQYF
TGTGCCACCAGTGATCTAGGGGAAGGCTCGAAGACCCAGTACTTC
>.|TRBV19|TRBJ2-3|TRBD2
CASSIGSSGRASRYTQYF
TGTGCCAGTAGTATAGGGTCTAGCGGGAGGGCCTCTAGGTATACGCAGTATTTT
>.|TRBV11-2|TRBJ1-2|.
CASSPLGQLLYGYTF
TGTGCCAGCAGCCCCCTCGGACAGCTACTCTATGGCTACACCTTC
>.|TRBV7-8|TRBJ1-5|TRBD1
CASSLAGNRDSYSNQPQHF
TGTGCCAGCAGCTTAGCGGGCAACCGGGACAGTTATAGCAATCAGCCCCAGCATTTT
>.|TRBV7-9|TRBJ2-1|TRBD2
CASSLALAGVYNEQFF
TGTGCCAGCAGCTTAGCACTAGCGGGAGTCTACAATGAGCAGTTCTTC
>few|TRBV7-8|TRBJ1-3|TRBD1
CASSPDRVTGNTIYF
TGTGCCAGCAGCCCAGACAGGGTGACGGGAAACACCATATATTTT
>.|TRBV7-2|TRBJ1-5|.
CASSLDSGVGSQHF
TGTGCCAGCAGCTTGGATTCGGGGGTCGGTTCCCAGCATTTT
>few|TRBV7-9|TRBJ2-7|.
CASSLRGDLSSYEQYF
TGTGCCAGCAGCCTTCGAGGAGATCTCAGCTCCTACGAGCAGTACTTC
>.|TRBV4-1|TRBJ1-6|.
CASSQGSLSGGAPLHF
TGCGCCAGCAGCCAAGGATCACTCTCGGGGGGAGCACCCCTCCACTTT
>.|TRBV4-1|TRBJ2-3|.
CASSQNSRSTDTQYF
TGCGCCAGCAGCCAAAATAGCCGGAGCACAGATACGCAGTATTTT
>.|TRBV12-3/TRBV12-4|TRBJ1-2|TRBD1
CASSLNRGYGYTF
TGTGCCAGCAGTTTAAACAGGGGCTATGGCTACACCTTC
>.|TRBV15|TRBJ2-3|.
CATSRDIPSDTQYF
TGTGCCACCAGCAGAGATATTCCCTCAGATACGCAGTATTTT
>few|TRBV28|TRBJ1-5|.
CASNGGTDSQPQHF
TGTGCCAGCAACGGAGGGACGGATTCTCAGCCCCAGCATTTT
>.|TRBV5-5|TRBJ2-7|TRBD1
CASSEWTGGYEQYF
TGTGCCAGCAGCGAGTGGACAGGGGGCTACGAGCAGTACTTC
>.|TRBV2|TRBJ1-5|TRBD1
CASRTGTGSFNQPQHF
TGTGCCAGTAGGACGGGGACAGGGTCTTTTAATCAGCCCCAGCATTTT
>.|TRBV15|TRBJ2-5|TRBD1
CATSGATGGFLETQYF
TGTGCCACCAGCGGGGCGACAGGGGGCTTTTTGGAGACCCAGTACTTC
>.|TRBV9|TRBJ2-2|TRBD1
CASSVGQGETGELFF
TGTGCCAGCAGCGTAGGGCAGGGGGAAACCGGGGAGCTGTTTTTT
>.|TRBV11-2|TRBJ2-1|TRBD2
CASSFSSGGYNEQFF
TGTGCCAGCAGCTTCAGTAGCGGGGGCTACAATGAGCAGTTCTTC
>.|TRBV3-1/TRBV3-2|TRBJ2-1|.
CASSQDCHEGPKQFF
TGTGCCAGCAGCCAAGACTGCCACGAGGGCCCGAAGCAGTTCTTC
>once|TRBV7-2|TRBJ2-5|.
CASSPPTGRSEETQYF
TGTGCCAGCAGCCCACCTACAGGGAGAAGTGAGGAGACCCAGTACTTC
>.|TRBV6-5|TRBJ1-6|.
CATLGEAAYSPLHF
TGTGCCACTTTAGGGGAGGCTGCATATTCACCCCTCCACTTT
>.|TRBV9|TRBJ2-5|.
CASSPLAQGHGTQYF
TGTGCCAGCAGCCCTCTCGCGCAGGGGCATGGGACCCAGTACTTC
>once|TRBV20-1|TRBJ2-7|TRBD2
CSASPPGLAHEQYF
TGCAGTGCTAGTCCCCCGGGACTAGCTCACGAGCAGTACTTC
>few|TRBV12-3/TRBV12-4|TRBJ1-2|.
CASSLGGAGGYTF
TGTGCCAGCAGTCTGGGGGGGGCTGGTGGCTACACCTTC
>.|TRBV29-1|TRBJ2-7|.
CSVGSYSYEQYF
TGCAGCGTTGGCTCCTACTCCTACGAGCAGTACTTC
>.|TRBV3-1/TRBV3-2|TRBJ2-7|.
CASSFQGYEQYF
TGTGCCAGCAGCTTTCAGGGTTACGAGCAGTACTTC
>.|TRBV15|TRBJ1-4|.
CATSRDPGFNEKLFF
TGTGCCACCAGCAGAGATCCGGGGTTCAATGAAAAACTGTTTTTT
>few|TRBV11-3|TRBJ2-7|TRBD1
CASSPDRGREQYF
TGTGCCAGCAGCCCGGACAGGGGAAGGGAGCAGTACTTC
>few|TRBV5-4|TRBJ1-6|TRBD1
CASSSSTGVNSPLHF
TGTGCCAGCAGCTCCTCGACAGGGGTTAATTCACCCCTCCACTTT
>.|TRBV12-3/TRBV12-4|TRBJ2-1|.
CASSILGRDEQFF
TGTGCCAGCAGTATCTTAGGTCGGGATGAGCAGTTCTTC
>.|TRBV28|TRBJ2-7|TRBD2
CASSPTLAGGRSYEQYF
TGTGCCAGCAGTCCCACCCTAGCGGGGGGCCGTTCCTACGAGCAGTACTTC
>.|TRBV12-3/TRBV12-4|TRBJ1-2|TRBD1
CASSGDRNYGYTF
TGTGCCAGCAGTGGGGACAGGAACTATGGCTACACCTTC